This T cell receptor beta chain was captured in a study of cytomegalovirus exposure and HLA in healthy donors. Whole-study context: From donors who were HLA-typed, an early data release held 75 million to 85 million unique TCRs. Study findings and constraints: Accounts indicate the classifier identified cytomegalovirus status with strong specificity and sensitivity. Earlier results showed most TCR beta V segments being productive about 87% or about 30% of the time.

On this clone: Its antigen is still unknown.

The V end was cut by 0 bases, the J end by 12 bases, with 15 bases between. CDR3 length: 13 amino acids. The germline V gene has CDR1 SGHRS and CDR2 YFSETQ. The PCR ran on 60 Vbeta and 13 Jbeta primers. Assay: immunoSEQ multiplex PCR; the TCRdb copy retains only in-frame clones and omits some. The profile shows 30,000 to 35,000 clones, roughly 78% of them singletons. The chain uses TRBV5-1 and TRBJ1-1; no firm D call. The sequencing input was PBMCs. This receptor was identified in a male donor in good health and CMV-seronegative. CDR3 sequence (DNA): TGCGCCAGCAGCTTGGTAGGGCGTAGCGCGCCTTTCTTT. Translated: CASSLVGRSAPFF.